Below, 16 T cell receptor beta chains from the same sample are listed, as sequenced in a study of brain T cells in children with intractable seizures. Measured with immunoSEQ multiplex PCR; TCRdb has only the in-frame clones, and not every one. The sample includes roughly 80,000 clones, about 90% of them seen just once. Sequencing used peripheral blood, obtained at surgery. These receptors were collected from a girl aged 2-15 years with Rasmussen encephalitis and intractable seizures.

The chain has TRBV19 and TRBJ2-7; 8 bases fit TRBD2. The CDR3 length is 12 residues. V trimming: 5 bases; J trimming: 5 bases; junction bases outside the gene matches: 2. The germline gives CDR1 LNHDA, CDR2 SQIVND (reference sequence). In nucleotides, the CDR3 is TGTGCCAGTAGTCCAGCGGGGGACGAGCAGTACTTC. This encodes CASSPAGDEQYF. The full variable domain, in which reference TRBV19 and TRBJ2-7 provide the parts outside the CDR3, is DGGITQSPKYLFRKEGQNVTLSCEQNLNHDAMYWYRQDPGQGLRLIYYSQIVNDFQKGDIAEGYSVSREKKESFPLTVTSAQKNPTAFYLCASSPAGDEQYFGPGTRLTVT.

The rearrangement uses TRBV2 and TRBJ1-5; D is unresolved. The CDR3 has 14 residues. Germline assignment: CDR1 SNHLY and CDR2 FYNNEI. V was clipped by 8 bases and J by 2 bases, with 13 bases between them. The CDR3 DNA is TGTGCCAGCCGAACGCGATCTGGCAATCAGCCCCAGCATTTT. Amino acids: CASRTRSGNQPQHF.

The chain is built from TRBV11-2 and TRBJ2-7, with D unclear. Per the germline V gene, CDR1 is SGHAT and CDR2 is FQNNGV. The CDR3 extends over 13 amino acids. The V gene lost 2 bases and the J gene lost 1 base, with 6 bases spanning the gap. This chain's CDR3 is CASSLPGSYEQYF. In nucleotides, the CDR3 is TGTGCCAGCAGCTTACCAGGTTCCTACGAGCAGTACTTC.

This clone has only a few counts. The J gene is TRBJ1-6, the V gene TRBV28; D is unclear. V gave up 7 bases and J gave up 10 bases, with 11 bases separating them. CDR1 is MDHEN and CDR2 is SYDVKM in the germline V gene. This CDR3 region has 12 residues. The CDR3 spells CASTQEQSPLHF. The CDR3 bases are TGTGCCAGCACTCAAGAGCAATCACCCCTCCACTTT.

The gene calls are TRBV28 and TRBJ1-4, with TRBD1 matching 10 bases. The ends lost 1 base at V and 6 bases at J; junction bases unmatched: 2. The CDR3 length is 15 residues. CDR1 MDHEN and CDR2 SYDVKM come from the germline V gene. The CDR3 is CASSLSGTGDEKLFF. In DNA, the CDR3 is TGTGCCAGCAGTTTATCAGGGACAGGGGATGAAAAACTGTTTTTT.

The chain joins TRBV4-1 to TRBJ1-2; D remains ambiguous. The CDR3 extends over 13 amino acids. The germline V and J ends were trimmed by 1 base and 3 bases, with 6 bases remaining between them. Germline-derived CDR1 and CDR2 are MGHRA and YSYEKL. CDR3 coding DNA: TGCGCCAGCAGCCAAGGGCCCGACTATGGCTACACCTTC. This gives the protein CASSQGPDYGYTF.

The chain combines TRBV4-2 with TRBJ2-5, with TRBD2 matching over 7 bases. Germline loops: CDR1 LGHNA, CDR2 YNFKEQ. V lost 0 bases to trimming and J lost 4 bases; unmatched junction nucleotides: 8. The CDR3 loop spans 16 amino acids. The CDR3 protein is CASSQEVAGLIETQYF. The CDR3 DNA sequence: TGTGCCAGCAGCCAAGAAGTAGCGGGCCTGATAGAGACCCAGTACTTC.

This clone was observed a few times. The chain carries TRBV7-3 and TRBJ2-5, with 7 bases lining up with TRBD1. Per the germline V gene, CDR1 is SGHTA and CDR2 is FQGTGA. The CDR3 has 16 residues. Germline trimming cut 6 bases from V and 0 bases from J; bases unmatched to any gene: 10. In DNA, the CDR3 is TGTGCCAGCAGTCAGGGGGTCACTCCCTACCAAGAGACCCAGTACTTC. Translating it yields CASSQGVTPYQETQYF.

The chain has TRBV7-2 and TRBJ1-2, with 7 bases fitting TRBD1. V was pared by 4 bases and J by 2 bases, with 7 bases of the junction left unmatched. Germline lookup yields CDR1 SGHTA and CDR2 FQGNSA. CDR3 size: 15 residues. DNA of the CDR3: TGTGCCAGCAGCTCCCGACAGGGACAAAACTATGGCTACACCTTC. Translating it yields CASSSRQGQNYGYTF. The entire variable domain, with the rest obtained from reference TRBV7-2 and TRBJ1-2, is as follows: GAGVSQSPSNKVTEKGKDVELRCDPISGHTALYWYRQSLGQGLEFLIYFQGNSAPDKSGLPSDRFSAERTGGSVSTLTIQRTQQEDSAVYLCASSSRQGQNYGYTFGSGTRLTVV.

The genes are TRBV29-1 and TRBJ1-2; D unclear. Germline V lookup: CDR1 SQVTM, CDR2 ANQGSEA. The length of the CDR3 is 15 residues. The ends were cut back, 0 bases at V and 7 bases at J, with 18 bases in the middle. DNA of the CDR3: TGCAGCGTTGAAGATCTTCATGGGAACAGAGGTGGCTACACCTTC. It encodes CSVEDLHGNRGGYTF.

J is TRBJ1-1 and V is TRBV18; 7 bases fit TRBD1. This CDR3 comprises 14 residues. J was trimmed by 7 bases and V by 3 bases; bases with no gene match: 8. The germline gives CDR1 KGHSH, CDR2 LQKENI. The CDR3 loop is CASSPQQGRIEAFF. CDR3 sequence (DNA): TGTGCCAGCTCACCTCAACAGGGGAGGATTGAAGCTTTCTTT.

The CDR3 protein is CSVAGGGVTEAFF. DNA for the CDR3: TGCAGCGTTGCAGGTGGCGGGGTAACTGAAGCTTTCTTT. The V and J genes are TRBV29-1 and TRBJ1-1; D unresolved. V was pared by 4 bases and J by 5 bases, with 14 bases between. The CDR3 sequence is 13 residues long. Germline loops: CDR1 SQVTM, CDR2 ANQGSEA.

V usage is TRBV29-1 and J usage is TRBJ1-1; D gene ambiguous. This CDR3 has 12 residues. Trimming shortened V by 6 bases and J by 1 base, and 9 bases separated the two germline ends. Germline CDR1 SQVTM, CDR2 ANQGSEA. The CDR3 here is CSVSDGNTEAFF. The CDR3 DNA follows: TGCAGCGTCTCGGACGGGAACACTGAAGCTTTCTTT.

J is TRBJ1-6 and V is TRBV5-1; TRBD1 is a possible D gene (6 bases). The V gene's germline CDR1 is SGHRS and CDR2 YFSETQ. With 3 bases removed from V and 0 bases from J, the gap between germline ends came to 13 bases. This CDR3 comprises 17 residues. The CDR3 coding sequence is TGCGCCAGCAGCTCCACAGGGTTGGGCTCCTATAATTCACCCCTCCACTTT. It translates to CASSSTGLGSYNSPLHF.

The V gene is TRBV5-6, the J gene TRBJ1-5; TRBD1 matches at 8 bases. Germline lookup yields CDR1 SGHDT and CDR2 YYEEEE. The CDR3 is made up of 17 amino acids. After removal of 2 bases from V and 2 bases from J, the junction contained 9 bases not matched to a gene. CDR3 protein: CASSLSRQGTGNQPQHF. DNA of the CDR3: TGTGCCAGCAGCTTAAGCAGACAGGGGACAGGCAATCAGCCCCAGCATTTT.

The chain links TRBV27 to TRBJ1-2; D possibly corresponds to TRBD1 (5 bases). Trimming removed 4 bases at V and 8 bases at J, with 14 bases between. CDR1 and CDR2 (germline): MNHEY, SMNVEV (reference sequence). This CDR3 has 13 residues. The CDR3 is CASSWGGQEGYTF. In DNA, the CDR3 is TGTGCCAGCAGTTGGGGGGGTCAGGAGGGCTACACCTTC.